Below are 17 T cell receptor beta chains sequenced from a single sample in a study of OX40 agonist ivuxolimab in advanced cancers. Measured with immunoSEQ multiplex PCR; TCRdb has only the in-frame clones, and not every one. Among about 36,000 clones listed, just under 75% were seen once. The source was CD4+ or CD8+ T cells sorted from blood, collected in a trial of the OX40 agonist ivuxolimab. These receptors all come from an adult with an advanced solid tumor such as melanoma, head and neck, liver or kidney cancer.

The rearrangement uses TRBV14 and TRBJ2-3; D might be TRBD1 (5 bases). Looked up from germline, CDR1 is SGHDN and CDR2 is FVKESK. The V end was cut by 3 bases, the J end by 3 bases, with 19 bases between. This CDR3 region has 17 residues. CDR3 bases: TGTGCCAGCAGCCAGACCCAAGGGGCTGTGGGGACAGATACGCAGTATTTT. The encoded protein is CASSQTQGAVGTDTQYF.

The chain joins TRBV5-5 to TRBJ1-1; maybe TRBD1 (6 bases). Deletions cut 4 bases from V and 2 bases from J, with 18 bases between. CDR3 size: 16 residues. Germline V CDR1 and CDR2: SGHKS, YYEKEE (reference sequence). Here the CDR3 DNA reads TGTGCCAGCAGCGCTGACGGGGGGCTGAAAAACACTGAAGCTTTCTTT. This gives the protein CASSADGGLKNTEAFF.

V gene TRBV6-5 combines with J gene TRBJ2-5; maybe TRBD1 (6 bases). V dropped 2 bases and J dropped 2 bases, with 12 bases sitting between them. Germline values: CDR1 MNHEY, CDR2 SVGAGI. CDR3 length: 15 residues. CDR3 sequence: CASSYTLQGQETQYF. CDR3 nucleotide sequence: TGTGCCAGCAGTTACACCTTACAGGGACAAGAGACCCAGTACTTC.

In its sample, this clone was seen a few times. The gene calls are TRBV4-1 and TRBJ2-1; weak D call: TRBD2 (7 bases). There are 18 residues in the CDR3. CDR1 and CDR2 from the germline V gene are MGHRA and YSYEKL. Trimming pared 0 bases from V and 4 bases from J, leaving 19 bases between. In DNA form, the CDR3 reads TGCGCCAGCAGCCAAGATGGGGGGGCGGGGGCGTGGTACAATGAGCAGTTCTTC. Protein product: CASSQDGGAGAWYNEQFF.

The chain employs TRBV6-1 and TRBJ2-7; D perhaps matches TRBD2 (5 bases). The ends were cut back, 4 bases at V and 0 bases at J, with 10 bases in the middle. This CDR3 spans 14 amino acids. Germline values: CDR1 MNHNS, CDR2 SASEGT. In DNA, the CDR3 is TGTGCCAGCAGTGTGGGTGGGAGCTCCTACGAGCAGTACTTC. Translation gives CASSVGGSSYEQYF.

The J gene is TRBJ1-4, the V gene TRBV5-6, with no clear D. CDR3 length: 13 residues. Trimming pared 5 bases from V and 8 bases from J, leaving 13 bases between. The germline V gene encodes CDR1 SGHDT and CDR2 YYEEEE. The CDR3 is CASSSYGKEKLFF. In nucleotides, the CDR3 is TGTGCCAGCAGTTCCTACGGTAAAGAAAAACTGTTTTTT. Full variable domain (remainder filled in from reference TRBV5-6 and TRBJ1-4): DAGVTQSPTHLIKTRGQQVTLRCSPKSGHDTVSWYQQALGQGPQFIFQYYEEEERQRGNFPDRFSGHQFPNYSSELNVNALLLGDSALYLCASSSYGKEKLFFGSGTQLSVL.

The chain is built from TRBV9 and TRBJ1-1; tentative D call: TRBD1 (6 bases). The V end was cut by 2 bases, the J end by 5 bases, with 16 bases between. Germline assignment: CDR1 SGDLS and CDR2 YYNGEE. This CDR3 is built from 15 residues. This CDR3 reads CASSVGGSWLTEAFF. CDR3 sequence (DNA): TGTGCCAGCAGCGTTGGGGGCTCGTGGTTGACTGAAGCTTTCTTT.

The chain carries TRBV5-3 and TRBJ1-2; D may be TRBD1 (5 bases). TRBV5-3 qualifies as an ORF whose function is uncertain. V was cut by 4 bases and J by 7 bases, with 20 bases left in between. The CDR3 runs to 15 residues. CDR3 sequence: CARSTLGGAALGYTF. DNA of the CDR3: TGTGCCAGAAGCACCTTGGGAGGGGCGGCACTTGGCTACACCTTC.

The chain recombines TRBV10-3 with TRBJ2-3; tentatively, D is TRBD2 (5 bases). Trimming left V 6 bases short and J 0 bases short, with 10 bases between. The CDR3 runs to 14 residues. The germline V gene encodes CDR1 ENHRY and CDR2 SYGVKD. The CDR3 nucleotides are TGTGCCATCAGAGCGGACTGGAGCACAGATACGCAGTATTTT. Encoded protein: CAIRADWSTDTQYF.

The genes are TRBV5-1 and TRBJ2-5; TRBD2 is a possible D gene (6 bases). Trimming stripped 0 bases from V and 5 bases from J, with 14 bases between. Germline V gene data show CDR1 as SGHRS and CDR2 as YFSETQ. This CDR3 is built from 15 residues. The CDR3 DNA reads TGCGCCAGCAGCTTGGCCGGGGCGGGATTGGAGACCCAGTACTTC. This translates into CASSLAGAGLETQYF.

This chain connects TRBV30 to TRBJ1-6, with D possibly matching TRBD1 (5 bases). Germline V gives CDR1 GTSNPN, CDR2 SVGIG (reference sequence). This CDR3 spans 15 amino acids. The germline V and J ends were trimmed by 4 bases and 3 bases, with 13 bases remaining between them. DNA of the CDR3: TGTGCCTGGACCGTTTCAGGGCTCTATAATTCACCCCTCCACTTT. It translates to CAWTVSGLYNSPLHF.

This chain connects TRBV5-4 to TRBJ1-3, with 9 bases matching TRBD1. The CDR3 has 15 residues. The V gene end was trimmed by 4 bases and the J gene end by 5 bases; junction bases not matched to a gene: 7. Germline CDR1 reads SGHNT; CDR2 reads YYREEE (reference sequence). This CDR3 reads CASSIPGTGRNTIYF. The CDR3 region has the DNA TGTGCCAGCAGCATTCCTGGGACAGGGAGAAACACCATATATTTT.

For the CDR3, the DNA is TGTGCCAGCAGCTTAGATCGGTGGGGGTGGTACGAGCAGTACTTC. Translating it yields CASSLDRWGWYEQYF. V usage is TRBV7-6 and J usage is TRBJ2-7; possibly TRBD1 or TRBD2 for D (5 bases each). Between the trimmed V and J ends, which lost 1 base and 4 bases, there was a span of 14 bases. Germline V gene lookup returns CDR1 SGHVS and CDR2 FNYEAQ. The CDR3 consists of 15 residues. Based on the CDR3 plus reference TRBV7-6 and TRBJ2-7, the full variable domain is GAGVSQSPRYKVTKRGQDVALRCDPISGHVSLYWYRQALGQGPEFLTYFNYEAQQDKSGLPNDRFSAERPEGSISTLTIQRTEQRDSAMYRCASSLDRWGWYEQYFGPGTRLTVT.

This clone was counted only a few times. This sequence joins TRBV7-8 and TRBJ1-2, with D tentatively TRBD1 (5 bases). CDR1 is SGHVS and CDR2 is FQNEAQ in the germline V gene. The CDR3 is 14 amino acids. Trimming cost V 7 bases and J 6 bases, with 18 bases left between them. CDR3 nucleotides: TGTGCCAGCACCGCTACACGGGGCGACGATGGCTACACCTTC. This gives the protein CASTATRGDDGYTF. Full variable domain (remainder filled in from reference TRBV7-8 and TRBJ1-2): GAGVSQSPRYKVAKRGQDVALRCDPISGHVSLFWYQQALGQGPEFLTYFQNEAQLDKSGLPSDRFFAERPEGSVSTLKIQRTQQEDSAVYLCASTATRGDDGYTFGSGTRLTVV.

The chain couples TRBV19 to TRBJ1-6; D is unclear. This CDR3 is 14 amino acids long. Trimming left V 1 base short and J 11 bases short, with 12 bases between. Germline CDR1 reads LNHDA; CDR2 reads SQIVND (reference sequence). This CDR3 reads CASSIVFGEAPLHF. The CDR3 nucleotides are TGTGCCAGTAGTATAGTTTTCGGGGAGGCACCCCTCCACTTT.

The CDR3, as DNA: TGCGCCAGCAGCCCGGGGTGGGGGACTAGAGAATACAATGAGCAGTTCTTC. Translation gives CASSPGWGTREYNEQFF. This chain connects TRBV4-1 to TRBJ2-1, with 8 bases matching TRBD2. Trimming at V came to 4 bases and at J to 4 bases, leaving 12 bases not matched to a gene. CDR3 length: 17 amino acids. The germline V gene has CDR1 MGHRA and CDR2 YSYEKL.

V and J are TRBV6-1 and TRBJ1-1, with 8 bases that match TRBD1. V was pared by 5 bases and J by 2 bases, with 7 bases of the junction left unmatched. Per germline, CDR1 MNHNS and CDR2 SASEGT. The CDR3 sequence is 15 residues long. The CDR3: CASSLRQGINTEAFF. In DNA form, the CDR3 reads TGTGCCAGCAGTCTAAGACAGGGGATCAACACTGAAGCTTTCTTT.